This entry describes one T cell receptor beta chain. Preparation of the TCRbeta library was carried out with unique molecular identifiers. One entry per CDR3 protein, called by TCRdb with MiXCR from the PCR reads. This table has roughly 610,000 distinct CDR3 sequences, 8% to 11% appearing once. The sample is drawn from a study of T-cell reconstitution after alpha-beta-depleted transplantation in children. Germline lookup yields CDR1 MNHNS and CDR2 SASEGT. V was cut by 6 bases and J by 6 bases, with 22 bases left in between. CDR3 size: 16 residues. The starting material was PBMCs from the stem cell graft donor, obtained from the stem cell graft. The sequence was collected from a human donor who donated a stem cell graft to a child with acute myeloid leukemia. The chain is built from TRBV6-1 and TRBJ2-3, with unresolved D. The CDR3 nucleotides read TGTGCCAGCAGGACATCTTCCCGTTCGGCCGAGGATACGCAGTATTTT. It is translated as CASRTSSRSAEDTQYF.